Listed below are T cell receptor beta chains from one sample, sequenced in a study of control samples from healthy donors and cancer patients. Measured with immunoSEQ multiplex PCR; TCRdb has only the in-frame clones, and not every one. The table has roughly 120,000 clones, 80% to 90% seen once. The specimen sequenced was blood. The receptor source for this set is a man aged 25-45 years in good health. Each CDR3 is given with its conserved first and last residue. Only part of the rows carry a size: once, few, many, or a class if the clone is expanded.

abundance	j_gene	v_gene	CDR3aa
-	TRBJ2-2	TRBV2	CASRRSSGGPLTGELFF
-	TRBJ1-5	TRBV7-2	CASSLELGQNQPQHF
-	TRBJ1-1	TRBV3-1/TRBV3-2	CASSQEREGSQWPEAFF
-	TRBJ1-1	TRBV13	CASSSYRDREIEAFF
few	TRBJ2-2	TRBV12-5	CASESGTGNTGELFF
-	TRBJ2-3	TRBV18	CASSRNTESTDTQYF
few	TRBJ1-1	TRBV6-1	CASSASETGLLYTEAFF
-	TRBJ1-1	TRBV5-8	CASSLRIGGAGEAFF
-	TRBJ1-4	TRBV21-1	CASPMRRDQLFF
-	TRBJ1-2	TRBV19	CASSIDLQTDYGYTF
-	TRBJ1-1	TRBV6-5	CASCERAHTEAFF
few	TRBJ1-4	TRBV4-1	CASSQDILWVHEKLFF
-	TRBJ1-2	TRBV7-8	CASSLHRDGYTF
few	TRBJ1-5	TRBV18	CASSPTGDWNQPQHF
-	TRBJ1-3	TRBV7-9	CASSRVRGGLTGNTIYF
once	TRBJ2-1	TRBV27	CASRTSGGAHNEQFF
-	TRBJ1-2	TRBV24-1	CATSDSPDYGYTF
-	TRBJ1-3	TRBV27	CASSATRGGNTIYF
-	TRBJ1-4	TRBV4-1	CASSQGTGNEKLFF
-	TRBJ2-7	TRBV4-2	CASSQDRVGKQYF
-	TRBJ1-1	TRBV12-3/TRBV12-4	CASSTRGRTEAFF
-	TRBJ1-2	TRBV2	CASTPGGVNGYTF
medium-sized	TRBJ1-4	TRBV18	CASSPYRENEKLFF
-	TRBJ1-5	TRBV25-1	CASSDWGGNQPQHF
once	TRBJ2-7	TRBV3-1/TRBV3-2	CASSQANQGGYEQYF
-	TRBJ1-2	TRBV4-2	CASSQIEAVRYGYTF
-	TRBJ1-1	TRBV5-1	CASSSQAHQNTEAFF
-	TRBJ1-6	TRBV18	CASRAGNSPLHF
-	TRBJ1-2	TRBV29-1	CSVEEAQIYGYTF
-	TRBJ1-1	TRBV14	CASRYLTGVNTEAFF
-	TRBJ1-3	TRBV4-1	CASSQDSDGAGNTIYF
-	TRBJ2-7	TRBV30	CAWSVQYEQYF
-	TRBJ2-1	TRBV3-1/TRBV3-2	CASSPSARGAGPFF
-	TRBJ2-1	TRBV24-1	CATSSVGLALHNEQFF
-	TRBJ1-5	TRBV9	CASSTEPWTGGGAQHF
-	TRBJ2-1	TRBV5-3	CARSLDREQFF
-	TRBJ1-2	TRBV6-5	CASSYWAGGYTF
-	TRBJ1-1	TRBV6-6	CASSYYPRNTNTEAFF
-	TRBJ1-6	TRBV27	CASRINKQGHRDSPLHF
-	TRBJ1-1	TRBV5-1	CASSLSGTNTEAFF
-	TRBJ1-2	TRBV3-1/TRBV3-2	CASSQGGVDGYTF
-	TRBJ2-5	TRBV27	CASSWGAQETQYF
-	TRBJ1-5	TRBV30	CAWSAAGDQPQHF
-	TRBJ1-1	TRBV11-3	CASSPRDRFTEAFF
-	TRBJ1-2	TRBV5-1	CASSSDTRGAYGYTF
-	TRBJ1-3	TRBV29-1	CSGGTGTGTIYF
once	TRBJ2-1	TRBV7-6	CASSSGTGHSNEQFF
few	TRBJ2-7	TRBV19	CASSRDRLGEQYF
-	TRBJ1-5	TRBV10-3	CAISEGTKDQPQHF
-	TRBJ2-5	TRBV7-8	CASSPPSTGVETQYF
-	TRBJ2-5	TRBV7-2	CASSPGNRDWETQYF
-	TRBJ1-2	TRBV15	CATSRDRDRTYGYTF
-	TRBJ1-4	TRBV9	CASSVGGQVNEKLFF
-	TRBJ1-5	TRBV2	CASKGSRGGNQPQHF
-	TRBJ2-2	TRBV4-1	CASSQEGLPGRYGELFF